This passage covers 26 T cell receptor beta chains from one sample sequenced in a study of blood T cell repertoires in COVID-19. Data came from immunoSEQ multiplex PCR; TCRdb stores just in-frame clones and leaves some out. The sample records 300,000 to 400,000 clones, roughly 90% being singletons. The sequenced sample was PBMCs or T cells enriched from blood (not recorded which). The receptors derive from a woman aged 30 to 39 with acute COVID-19.

This clone was picked up a small number of times. The chain is built from TRBV6-5 and TRBJ1-1; D is perhaps TRBD1 (5 bases). This CDR3 region has 14 residues. V shed 0 bases and J shed 9 bases, with 14 bases lying between them. CDR1 and CDR2 (germline): MNHEY, SVGAGI. The CDR3 DNA reads as TGTGCCAGCAGTTACTCTGATGGAGGGGATAAAGCTTTCTTT. This gives the protein CASSYSDGGDKAFF.

The chain employs TRBV6-5 and TRBJ2-7; D possibly corresponds to TRBD1 (6 bases). The CDR3 runs 14 residues. Per germline, CDR1 MNHEY and CDR2 SVGAGI. The V and J ends lost 0 bases and 5 bases respectively, with 11 bases between them. The CDR3 nucleotides are TGTGCCAGCAGTTACTCGAGTAAGGGGGACGAGCAGTACTTC. Protein product: CASSYSSKGDEQYF.

The rearrangement joins TRBV7-9 to TRBJ2-5; D may be TRBD1 (6 bases). The CDR3 contains 14 residues. Deletions cut 2 bases from V and 4 bases from J, with 11 bases between. Germline V gene lookup returns CDR1 SEHNR and CDR2 FQNEAQ (reference sequence). CDR3 sequence reads: CASSLTFRGETQYF. Here the CDR3 DNA reads TGTGCCAGCAGCTTAACCTTCAGGGGAGAGACCCAGTACTTC.

The rearrangement links TRBV6-5 to TRBJ1-6; no clear D gene. V gave up 6 bases and J gave up 5 bases, with 5 bases separating them. Germline CDR1 MNHEY, CDR2 SVGAGI. The CDR3 is made up of 12 amino acids. CDR3 sequence reads: CASRTNNSPLHF. CDR3 sequence (DNA): TGTGCCAGCAGGACAAATAATTCACCCCTCCACTTT.

The rearrangement joins TRBV9 to TRBJ1-6, with D perhaps matching TRBD1 (6 bases). The CDR3 length is 15 residues. The V and J ends lost 2 bases and 7 bases respectively, with 13 bases between them. Germline V CDR1 and CDR2: SGDLS, YYNGEE. The DNA for the CDR3 is TGTGCCAGCAGCGTGGGGGCAGGGGTGAATTCACCCCTCCACTTT. It yields the protein CASSVGAGVNSPLHF.

This clone was detected a few times. V is TRBV5-1 and J is TRBJ1-2; D not resolved. The CDR3 runs 13 residues. V was cut by 0 bases and J by 3 bases, with 6 bases left in between. CDR1 SGHRS and CDR2 YFSETQ come from the germline V gene. Written as DNA, the CDR3 is TGCGCCAGCAGCTTGGCAACGGACTATGGCTACACCTTC. The encoded protein is CASSLATDYGYTF.

The chain is built from TRBV9 and TRBJ2-7; D not resolved. Germline V gene lookup returns CDR1 SGDLS and CDR2 YYNGEE. The CDR3 has 15 amino acids. V lost 3 bases, J lost 4 bases, and 17 bases lay in between. The CDR3 sequence is CASSGRDALGYEQYF. As DNA, the CDR3 is TGTGCCAGCAGCGGACGAGACGCCCTCGGGTACGAGCAGTACTTC.

The V and J genes are TRBV5-5 and TRBJ1-2; D gene unclear. Germline lookup yields CDR1 SGHKS and CDR2 YYEKEE (reference sequence). The CDR3 spans 14 residues. Trimming left V 1 base short and J 2 bases short, with 9 bases between. The CDR3 here is CASSLRGENYGYTF. CDR3 nucleotide sequence: TGTGCCAGCAGCTTGCGGGGAGAGAACTATGGCTACACCTTC.

The V and J genes are TRBV2 and TRBJ2-3; D might be TRBD2 (7 bases). The CDR3 extends over 13 amino acids. Germline loops: CDR1 SNHLY, CDR2 FYNNEI. Written as DNA, the CDR3 is TGTGCTCACCCGGGGGGCCCGCCGGATACGCAGTATTTT. Translating it yields CAHPGGPPDTQYF.

V gene TRBV6-6 combines with J gene TRBJ2-7; 9 bases agree with TRBD1. The CDR3 extends over 16 amino acids. Germline trimming cut 0 bases from V and 0 bases from J; bases unmatched to any gene: 3. CDR1 and CDR2 from the germline V gene are MNHNY and SVGAGI (reference sequence). CDR3 region: CASSYSLTGGSYEQYF. The CDR3 DNA is TGTGCCAGCAGTTACTCTTTGACAGGGGGCTCCTACGAGCAGTACTTC.

This clone was counted between two and nine times. The gene calls are TRBV28 and TRBJ1-2, with 10 positions matching TRBD1. This CDR3 is built from 14 residues. Per germline, CDR1 MDHEN and CDR2 SYDVKM. V was clipped by 6 bases and J by 6 bases; unmatched bases: 7. CDR3 in DNA: TGTGCCAGCAGCCAGGACAGGGGGTTGCATGGCTACACCTTC. Its protein product is CASSQDRGLHGYTF.

The rearrangement joins TRBV5-6 to TRBJ2-3, with unresolved D. CDR1 and CDR2 from the germline V gene are SGHDT and YYEEEE. Trimming removed 0 bases from V and 11 bases from J, with 7 bases in between. The CDR3 totals 11 residues. The DNA for the CDR3 is TGTGCCAGCAGCTTGGTTGAGGAGCAGTATTTT. It is translated as CASSLVEEQYF.

The chain couples TRBV28 to TRBJ2-7; TRBD1 matches 10 bases. The CDR3 loop spans 14 amino acids. The V gene's germline CDR1 is MDHEN and CDR2 SYDVKM. V shed 6 bases and J 5 bases; nucleotides not matched to a gene: 7. The CDR3 nucleotides are TGTGCCAGCAGACCCGACAGGGGGCTTAACGAGCAGTACTTC. Translating it yields CASRPDRGLNEQYF.

This clone has a handful of counts. The V gene is TRBV5-1, the J gene TRBJ1-6, with D uncertain. In germline, CDR1 is SGHRS, CDR2 YFSETQ. The CDR3 has 14 residues. Between the trimmed V and J ends, which lost 4 bases and 10 bases, there was a span of 15 bases. CDR3 region: CASSLDPGGSPLHF. CDR3 bases: TGCGCCAGCAGCCTGGACCCGGGAGGCTCACCCCTCCACTTT. The whole variable domain, remainder taken from reference TRBV5-1 and TRBJ1-6, is KAGVTQTPRYLIKTRGQQVTLSCSPISGHRSVSWYQQTPGQGLQFLFEYFSETQRNKGNFPGRFSGRQFSNSRSEMNVSTLELGDSALYLCASSLDPGGSPLHFGNGTRLTVT.

The V gene is TRBV29-1, the J gene TRBJ2-3, with 8 bases lining up with TRBD1. The CDR3 is 14 amino acids. V shed 4 bases, J shed 3 bases, and the junction held 6 bases outside the gene matches. In germline, CDR1 is SQVTM, CDR2 ANQGSEA. CDR3 in DNA: TGCAGCGTTGGAGTACAGGGGGTTACAGATACGCAGTATTTT. This encodes CSVGVQGVTDTQYF.

In this sample, this clone turned up once. The J gene is TRBJ2-1, the V gene TRBV7-9; 7 positions match TRBD1. This CDR3 has 16 residues. After removal of 5 bases from V and 0 bases from J, the junction contained 7 bases not matched to a gene. Germline CDR1 and CDR2: SEHNR and FQNEAQ (reference sequence). The CDR3 protein is CASSLRGSSSYNEQFF. The CDR3, as DNA: TGTGCCAGCAGCCTCAGGGGGAGCAGCTCCTACAATGAGCAGTTCTTC. Supplemented by reference TRBV7-9 and TRBJ2-1, the full variable domain reads DTGVSQNPRHKITKRGQNVTFRCDPISEHNRLYWYRQTLGQGPEFLTYFQNEAQLEKSRLLSDRFSAERPKGSFSTLEIQRTEQGDSAMYLCASSLRGSSSYNEQFFGPGTRLTVL.

V gene TRBV11-2 combines with J gene TRBJ1-2; tentative D call: TRBD1 (6 bases). CDR1 and CDR2 (germline): SGHAT, FQNNGV. V was shortened by 5 bases and J by 12 bases, with 22 bases between the two germline ends. The CDR3 sequence is 14 residues long. CDR3 DNA: TGTGCCAGCAGCCCGCAACGAAGGGGGGGTGGGAACACCTTC. Encoded protein: CASSPQRRGGGNTF. Complete variable domain (other parts from reference TRBV11-2 and TRBJ1-2): EAGVAQSPRYKIIEKRQSVAFWCNPISGHATLYWYQQILGQGPKLLIQFQNNGVVDDSQLPKDRFSAERLKGVDSTLKIQPAKLEDSAVYLCASSPQRRGGGNTFGSGTRLTVV.

This chain uses TRBV6-5 with TRBJ1-1; D gene ambiguous. From germline, CDR1 is MNHEY and CDR2 SVGAGI. Trimming removed 5 bases at V and 2 bases at J, with 15 bases between. The CDR3 spans 15 residues. Here the CDR3 DNA reads TGTGCCAGCAGTACCGAGGGCGCAAGAAACACTGAAGCTTTCTTT. Protein sequence: CASSTEGARNTEAFF.

As concerns this clone: Different DNA sequences within this sample yield the same CDR3. The J gene is TRBJ1-1, the V gene TRBV24-1; D might be TRBD1 (5 bases). V was cut by 7 bases and J by 0 bases, with 14 bases left in between. The CDR3 contains 15 residues. Germline CDR1 and CDR2: KGHDR and SFDVKD. CDR3 bases: TGTGCCACCAGGGGGGGAGGGGCACTGAACACTGAAGCTTTCTTT. Translating gives CATRGGGALNTEAFF.

The chain is built from TRBV21-1 and TRBJ1-5. TRBV21-1 is recorded as a pseudogene. The CDR3 totals 18 residues. The CDR3 sequence: CASSSLAKGGIGNQPQHF. The CDR3 nucleotides read TGTGCCAGCAGCTCCTTGGCGAAGGGGGGGATTGGGAATCAGCCCCAGCATTTT.

This rearrangement joins TRBV18 to TRBJ1-4, with D perhaps matching TRBD1 (5 bases). The CDR3 is made up of 14 amino acids. V dropped 3 bases and J dropped 8 bases, with 13 bases sitting between them. Looked up from germline, CDR1 is KGHSH and CDR2 is LQKENI. The CDR3 sequence is CASSPRQGGEKLFF. DNA of the CDR3: TGTGCCAGCTCACCGCGGCAGGGAGGGGAAAAACTGTTTTTT.

The chain has TRBV3-1 (or the pseudogene TRBV3-2) and TRBJ1-5; 8 nucleotides line up with TRBD1. CDR1 LGHDT and CDR2 YNNKEL come from the germline V gene (reference sequence). The CDR3 consists of 14 residues. V shed 4 bases and J 4 bases; nucleotides not matched to a gene: 3. CDR3 in DNA: TGTGCCAGCAGCCCTCGGACAGGGAATCAGCCCCAGCATTTT. It yields the protein CASSPRTGNQPQHF.

This clone was detected once. The V and J genes are TRBV5-6 and TRBJ2-5; 8 positions agree with TRBD2. CDR1 and CDR2 from the germline V gene are SGHDT and YYEEEE. V lost 4 bases to trimming and J lost 4 bases; unmatched junction nucleotides: 6. The CDR3 consists of 14 residues. In DNA form, the CDR3 reads TGTGCCAGCAGCCGAGCGGGGGCCGGAGAGACCCAGTACTTC. This sequence encodes CASSRAGAGETQYF.

The chain joins TRBV5-1 to TRBJ1-1, with a tentative D call TRBD1 (6 bases). CDR1 is SGHRS, CDR2 YFSETQ, per germline. V lost 2 bases, J lost 7 bases, and 12 bases lay in between. The CDR3 is made up of 13 amino acids. CDR3 residues: CASSFTGLNEAFF. For the CDR3, the DNA is TGCGCCAGCAGCTTTACAGGGCTCAATGAAGCTTTCTTT.

The chain recombines TRBV9 with TRBJ2-7; D is possibly TRBD2 (7 bases). The length of the CDR3 is 15 residues. The V end lost 3 bases, the J end lost 4 bases, and 17 bases lay between the germline ends. Germline-derived CDR1 and CDR2 are SGDLS and YYNGEE. The CDR3 DNA is TGTGCCAGCAGCGCCGGGGGGCTAGCAGGTTACGAGCAGTACTTC. It encodes CASSAGGLAGYEQYF.

This chain connects TRBV29-1 to TRBJ2-3; 13 nucleotides agree with TRBD2. Germline assignment: CDR1 SQVTM and CDR2 ANQGSEA. The CDR3 runs 17 residues. The V and J ends lost 7 bases and 3 bases, in that order; junction bases with no gene match: 13. This CDR3 is CSARTSGGLSGTDTQYF. The CDR3 DNA sequence: TGCAGCGCTAGGACTAGCGGGGGCCTGTCGGGGACAGATACGCAGTATTTT.